The 6 T cell receptor beta chains listed next were all sequenced from one sample in a study of beta chain features in type 1 diabetes. The authors reverse transcribed all of the isolated RNA, so sequencing captured expressed TCRB transcripts. Data came from immunoSEQ multiplex PCR; TCRdb stores just in-frame clones and leaves some out. The table lists some 300,000 clones, roughly 8% of them singletons, with more than 0.8% in the top ten. The sample comprised central memory CD4+ T cells from blood. These receptors originate from a woman under 30 in good health.

This clone has a count of ten or more. The CDR3 sequence is CASSSPIRDRQFF. The CDR3 DNA follows: TGTGCCAGCAGCTCACCGATCCGGGACAGGCAGTTCTTC. The chain uses TRBV5-4 and TRBJ2-1, with 7 nucleotides matching TRBD1. Germline assignment: CDR1 SGHNT and CDR2 YYREEE (reference sequence). The CDR3 has 13 residues. The J segment lost 12 bases and the V segment lost 3 bases, leaving 9 bases of the junction unmatched.

The V gene is TRBV7-3, the J gene TRBJ2-1, with 11 bases fitting TRBD2. With 5 bases clipped from V and 2 bases from J, the junction kept 2 bases outside the gene matches. Per the germline V gene, CDR1 is SGHTA and CDR2 is FQGTGA. This CDR3 is 15 amino acids long. For the CDR3, the DNA is TGTGCCAGCAGCCAACTAGCGGGGGCCTACAATGAGCAGTTCTTC. As protein: CASSQLAGAYNEQFF.

The chain combines TRBV27 with TRBJ2-1; tentative D call: TRBD1 (6 bases). Per germline, CDR1 MNHEY and CDR2 SMNVEV (reference sequence). V lost 8 bases and J lost 2, with 7 bases in between. There are 12 residues in the CDR3. CDR3 protein: CASGTTYNEQFF. Written as DNA, the CDR3 is TGTGCCAGCGGGACAACCTACAATGAGCAGTTCTTC.

This clone was seen a few times. Other nucleotide sequences in the sample specify the same CDR3. The V gene is TRBV29-1, the J gene TRBJ2-7; TRBD2 is a possible D gene (6 bases). V gave up 6 bases and J gave up 7 bases, with 16 bases separating them. The CDR3 runs 12 residues. Germline V gene data show CDR1 as SQVTM and CDR2 as ANQGSEA. The CDR3 bases are TGCAGCGTGGGGGGAATAGGCGGGGAGCAGTACTTC. This gives the protein CSVGGIGGEQYF.

This clone occurred a few times. CDR3 in DNA: TGTGCTAGTGGTCCCACGATTTACAATGAGCAGTTCTTC. Translating it yields CASGPTIYNEQFF. V usage is TRBV12-5 and J usage is TRBJ2-1; no clear D. V lost 5 bases and J lost 4, with 9 bases in between. The CDR3 is 13 amino acids. Per the germline V gene, CDR1 is LGHNT and CDR2 is FRNRAP.

This clone was observed a handful of times. The chain employs TRBV6-6 and TRBJ2-2; D perhaps matches TRBD1 (5 bases). Deletions cut 8 bases from V and 2 bases from J, with 12 bases between. The CDR3 is 14 amino acids. CDR1 and CDR2 (germline): MNHNY, SVGAGI (reference sequence). As DNA, the CDR3 is TGTGCCAGCGGAAGCGACAGAAACACCGGGGAGCTGTTTTTT. This translates into CASGSDRNTGELFF.